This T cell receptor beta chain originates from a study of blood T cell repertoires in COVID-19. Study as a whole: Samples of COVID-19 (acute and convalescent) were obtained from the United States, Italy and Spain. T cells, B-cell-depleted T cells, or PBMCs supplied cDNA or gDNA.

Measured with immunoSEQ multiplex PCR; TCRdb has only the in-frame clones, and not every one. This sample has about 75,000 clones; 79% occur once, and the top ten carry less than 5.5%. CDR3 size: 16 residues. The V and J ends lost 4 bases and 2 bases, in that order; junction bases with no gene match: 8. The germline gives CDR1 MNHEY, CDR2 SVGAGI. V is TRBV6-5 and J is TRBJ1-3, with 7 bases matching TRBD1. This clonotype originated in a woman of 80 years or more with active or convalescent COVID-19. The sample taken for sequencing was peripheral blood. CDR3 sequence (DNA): TGTGCCAGCAGTTCGTACTCAGGGGGAACTGGAAACACCATATATTTT. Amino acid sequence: CASSSYSGGTGNTIYF.